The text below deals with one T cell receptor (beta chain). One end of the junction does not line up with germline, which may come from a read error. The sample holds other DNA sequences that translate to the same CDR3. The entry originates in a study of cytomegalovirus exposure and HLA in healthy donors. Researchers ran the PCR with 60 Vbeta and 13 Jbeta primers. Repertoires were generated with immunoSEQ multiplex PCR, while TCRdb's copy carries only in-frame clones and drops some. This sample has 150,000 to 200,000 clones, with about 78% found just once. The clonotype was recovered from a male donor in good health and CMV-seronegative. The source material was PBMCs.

In DNA form, the CDR3 reads TGTGCCAGCAGTGGAACAGGGGTGAACACTGAGGCTTTCTTT. As protein: CASSGTGVNTEAFF. V is TRBV2 and J is TRBJ1-1, with 7 bases that match TRBD1. The CDR3 has 14 amino acids. Germline V CDR1 and CDR2: SNHLY, FYNNEI.